Listed here are 9 T cell receptor beta chains from one sample, sequenced in a study of patients and donors after allogeneic stem cell transplantation. MiXCR was run by TCRdb on the RT-PCR reads, yielding one entry per CDR3 protein. Of more than 150,000 distinct CDR3 sequences listed, more than 20% are singletons. Input material: blood, either unsorted or a sorted T cell fraction (not recorded which). The origin of the receptors is a human donor who was either an allogeneic HSCT recipient or a stem cell or donor lymphocyte infusion donor (not recorded which). It is not recorded whose cells these are; they may come from a transplant donor.

This clonotype has just a few counts. V gene TRBV2 combines with J gene TRBJ1-5, with D possibly matching TRBD1 (6 bases). Germline lookup yields CDR1 SNHLY and CDR2 FYNNEI. V gave up 7 bases and J gave up 2 bases, with 9 bases separating them. The CDR3 has 13 amino acids. The chain's CDR3 is CASTEGGNQPQHF. In nucleotides, the CDR3 is TGTGCCAGCACGGAGGGGGGCAATCAGCCCCAGCATTTT.

This chain uses TRBV12-3 or TRBV12-4 with TRBJ2-3; TRBD2 matches at 13 bases. V dropped 4 bases and J dropped 6; count of bases not matched to a gene: 7. This CDR3 comprises 16 residues. CDR3 residues: CASSSRGTSGADTQYF. CDR3 nucleotide sequence: TGTGCCAGCAGTTCAAGAGGGACTAGCGGGGCTGATACGCAGTATTTT.

The V call is TRBV3-1, the J call TRBJ2-7; D is ambiguous. Trimming shortened V by 1 base and J by 0 bases, and 7 bases separated the two germline ends. The CDR3 sequence is 14 residues long. Per the germline V gene, CDR1 is LGHDT and CDR2 is YNNKEL (reference sequence). The CDR3 sequence is CASSQGYSSYEQYF. CDR3 bases: TGTGCCAGCAGCCAAGGCTACTCCTCCTACGAGCAGTACTTC.

This clonotype was counted only a few times. The rearrangement links TRBV5-1 to TRBJ1-3; no clear D. V was cut by 0 bases and J by 0 bases, with 10 bases left in between. The CDR3 spans 16 residues. Germline values: CDR1 SGHRS, CDR2 YFSETQ. CDR3 in DNA: TGCGCCAGCAGCTTGGCCGACGGAAACTCTGGAAACACCATATATTTT. Protein sequence: CASSLADGNSGNTIYF.

A few counts support this clonotype. CDR3 DNA sequence: TGCAGTGCTAGAGATTCCGGGCTTGGCTCCTACGAGCAGTACTTC. Amino acids: CSARDSGLGSYEQYF. The chain has TRBV20-1 and TRBJ2-7; D gene unclear. This CDR3 spans 15 amino acids. Germline loops: CDR1 DFQATT, CDR2 SNEGSKA (reference sequence). Trimming took off 0 bases at V and 0 bases at J, with 12 bases between the two ends.

This clonotype was seen more than once but under ten times. CDR3 bases: TGTGCCAGCAGCACTTCGGGACTAACAGATACGCAGTATTTT. It is translated as CASSTSGLTDTQYF. The chain recombines TRBV11-2 with TRBJ2-3; 7 bases are a match to TRBD2. This CDR3 has 14 amino acids. The germline CDR1 and CDR2 sequences are SGHAT and FQNNGV. Losses at the gene ends were 5 bases for V and 3 bases for J; bases not matched to a gene: 5.

Worth noting for this clonotype: Sequence at one end of the junction differs from germline and may be a read error. V gene TRBV11-2 combines with J gene TRBJ2-2; perhaps TRBD2 as D (5 bases). The CDR3 runs to 16 residues. From germline, CDR1 is SGHAT and CDR2 FQNNGV. The CDR3 here is CASDNREQTNTAELFF. CDR3 DNA sequence: TGTGCCAGCGATAATCGGGAACAGACGAACACCGCGGAGCTGTTTTTT. Complete variable domain (other parts from reference TRBV11-2 and TRBJ2-2): EAGVAQSPRYKIIEKRQSVAFWCNPISGHATLYWYQQILGQGPKLLIQFQNNGVVDDSQLPKDRFSAERLKGVDSTLKIQPAKLEDSAVYLCASDNREQTNTAELFFGEGSRLTVL.

The V and J genes are TRBV12-3 or TRBV12-4 and TRBJ1-2, with 8 nucleotides matching TRBD1. The junction had 14 bases not matched to a gene; V was cut back by 6 bases and J by 5 bases. The CDR3 spans 16 residues. In DNA, the CDR3 is TGTGCCAGCAGCGCGGACAGGGAACCTTATCATTATGGCTACACCTTC. Translation: CASSADREPYHYGYTF.

In nucleotides, the CDR3 is TGTGCCAGCAGGCCCAATCCGGGACAGAGCTACCTCAGGGGGGACACTGAAGCTTTCTTT. Its translation: CASRPNPGQSYLRGDTEAFF. The chain has TRBV6-2 or TRBV6-3 and TRBJ1-1, with 7 bases matching TRBD1. J lost 3 bases, V lost 6 bases, and 25 bases had no gene match. This CDR3 has 20 residues. Looked up from germline, CDR1 is MNHEY and CDR2 is SVGEGT.